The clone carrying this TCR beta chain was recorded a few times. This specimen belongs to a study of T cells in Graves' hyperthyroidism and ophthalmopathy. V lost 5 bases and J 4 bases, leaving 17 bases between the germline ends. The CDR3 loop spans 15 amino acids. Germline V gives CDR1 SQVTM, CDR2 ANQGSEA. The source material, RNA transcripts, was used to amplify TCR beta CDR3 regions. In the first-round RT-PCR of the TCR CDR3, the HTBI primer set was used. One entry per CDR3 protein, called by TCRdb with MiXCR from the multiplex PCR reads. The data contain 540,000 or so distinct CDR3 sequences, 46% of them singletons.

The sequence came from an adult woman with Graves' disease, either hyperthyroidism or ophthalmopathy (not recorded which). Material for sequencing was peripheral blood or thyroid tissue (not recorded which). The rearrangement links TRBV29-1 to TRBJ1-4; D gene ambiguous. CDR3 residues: CSVSSGGVLNEKLFF. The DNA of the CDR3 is TGCAGCGTTTCGTCAGGAGGTGTCCTTAATGAAAAACTGTTTTTT.